This TCR beta chain originates from a study of T-cell reconstitution after alpha-beta-depleted transplantation in children. Study-level points and caveats: Fresh T-cell production supplied most of the T-cell counts and diversity seen one year after transplant.

Regarding this clonotype: Its antigen is still unknown.

Germline lookup yields CDR1 SGHAT and CDR2 FQDESV (reference sequence). The CDR3 length is 18 residues. The ends lost 4 bases at V and 2 bases at J; junction bases unmatched: 10. TCRbeta library preparation incorporated unique molecular identifiers. One entry per CDR3 protein, called by TCRdb with MiXCR from the PCR reads. The data show 500,000 to 750,000 distinct CDR3 sequences, 10% to 15% seen once. This chain links TRBV11-1 with TRBJ1-4; 10 nucleotides match TRBD1. This receptor was taken from a male patient between 5 and 17 years old who had a stem cell transplant for acute myeloid leukemia, so the T cells may come from the graft donor. The source was PBMCs, mostly from graft donor cells, collected 360 days after TCRalphabeta/CD19-depleted stem cell transplant. CDR3 coding DNA: TGTGCCAGCAGCTCCCCAGACAGGGGGCGTGCTACTAATGAAAAACTGTTTTTT. It encodes CASSSPDRGRATNEKLFF.